One sample yielded the 32 T cell receptor beta chains listed below, sequenced in a study of blood T cell repertoires in COVID-19. Assay: immunoSEQ multiplex PCR; the TCRdb copy retains only in-frame clones and omits some. The sample shows roughly 160,000 clones, more than 75% of them seen only once. The sample taken for sequencing was peripheral blood. Every receptor here comes from a woman aged 45-59 years with COVID-19, enrolled during active disease.

This sequence joins TRBV3-1 (or the pseudogene TRBV3-2) and TRBJ2-7, with D possibly being TRBD2 (5 bases). V dropped 0 bases and J dropped 4 bases, with 16 bases sitting between them. The CDR3 is made up of 16 amino acids. Germline values: CDR1 LGHDT, CDR2 YNNKEL (reference sequence). CDR3: CASSQDEGRRTYEQYF. In nucleotides, the CDR3 is TGTGCCAGCAGCCAAGATGAGGGCAGGCGGACTTACGAGCAGTACTTC.

As DNA, the CDR3 is TGTGCCAGCAGTCCTTGGACTGAGCGCAATGAGCAGTTCTTC. Protein sequence: CASSPWTERNEQFF. This rearrangement joins TRBV6-5 to TRBJ2-1; D perhaps matches TRBD2 (5 bases). CDR1 and CDR2 (germline): MNHEY, SVGAGI. The CDR3 consists of 14 residues. V was cut by 5 bases and J by 6 bases, with 14 bases left in between.

In this sample, this clone turned up once. The rearrangement uses TRBV9 and TRBJ1-5, with TRBD1 as a possible D gene (6 bases). The CDR3 has 14 amino acids. V dropped 3 bases and J dropped 4 bases, with 11 bases sitting between them. The germline CDR1 and CDR2 sequences are SGDLS and YYNGEE. This CDR3 is CASSEGTSNQPQHF. As DNA, the CDR3 is TGTGCCAGCAGCGAAGGGACATCGAATCAGCCCCAGCATTTT.

V is TRBV5-1 and J is TRBJ2-3, with TRBD1 identical over 11 bases. In germline, CDR1 is SGHRS, CDR2 YFSETQ. The CDR3 extends over 16 amino acids. The trim removed 0 bases at V and 4 bases at J, leaving 4 bases unmatched. The CDR3 DNA reads TGCGCCAGCAGCTTGGGTGGACAGGGGGCCGCAGATACGCAGTATTTT. This gives the protein CASSLGGQGAADTQYF.

The J gene is TRBJ1-5, the V gene TRBV3-1 (or the pseudogene TRBV3-2); D is unresolved. The V gene's germline CDR1 is LGHDT and CDR2 YNNKEL (reference sequence). The CDR3 is made up of 15 amino acids. Trimming cost V 5 bases and J 0 bases, with 11 bases left between them. The CDR3 sequence is CASSATPNSNQPQHF. In DNA, the CDR3 is TGTGCCAGCAGCGCCACTCCAAATAGCAATCAGCCCCAGCATTTT.

The V and J genes are TRBV5-1 and TRBJ2-2; maybe TRBD1 (6 bases). CDR1 SGHRS and CDR2 YFSETQ come from the germline V gene. CDR3 size: 16 residues. Deletions cut 4 bases from V and 7 bases from J, with 20 bases between. The CDR3 region is CASSPPDSITNGELFF. The CDR3 region has the DNA TGCGCCAGCAGCCCCCCGGACAGTATCACCAACGGGGAGCTGTTTTTT.

The chain combines TRBV19 with TRBJ2-7; 9 bases map to TRBD2. CDR1 LNHDA and CDR2 SQIVND come from the germline V gene (reference sequence). This CDR3 has 15 amino acids. The ends lost 3 bases at V and 5 bases at J; junction bases unmatched: 8. CDR3 residues: CASSIGGGAHNEQYF. DNA for the CDR3: TGTGCCAGTAGTATTGGCGGGGGGGCTCATAACGAGCAGTACTTC.

This clone occurred a few times. The CDR3 reads CASSYALQGAGYTF. DNA for the CDR3: TGTGCCAGCAGTTACGCCCTACAGGGGGCTGGCTACACCTTC. V gene TRBV6-5 combines with J gene TRBJ1-2, with TRBD1 identical over 9 bases. CDR3 length equals 14 residues. CDR1 is MNHEY, CDR2 SVGAGI, per germline. J gave up 7 bases and V 2 bases, and 5 bases lay outside the gene matches.

Here the CDR3 DNA reads TGTGCCAGCAGTGATAGCGGGGGGGCCACAGATACGCAGTATTTT. This sequence encodes CASSDSGGATDTQYF. The chain is built from TRBV6-4 and TRBJ2-3; 11 bases match TRBD2. The CDR3 covers 15 residues. The V gene's germline CDR1 is MRHNA and CDR2 SNTAGT. With 3 bases clipped from V and 2 bases from J, the junction kept 1 base outside the gene matches.

This chain links TRBV12-3 or TRBV12-4 with TRBJ2-7, with D maybe TRBD1 (6 bases). The ends were cut back, 3 bases at V and 7 bases at J, with 13 bases in the middle. The CDR3 length is 13 residues. The CDR3 sequence is CASSFGTRREQYF. Here the CDR3 DNA reads TGTGCCAGCAGTTTTGGGACAAGACGAGAGCAGTACTTC.

V and J are TRBV10-3 and TRBJ1-4; a possible D gene is TRBD1 (6 bases). V gave up 7 bases and J gave up 5 bases, with 14 bases separating them. The CDR3 runs 14 residues. From germline, CDR1 is ENHRY and CDR2 SYGVKD. The CDR3 loop reads CAIKASGGNEKLFF. CDR3 bases: TGTGCCATCAAGGCGAGTGGGGGCAATGAAAAACTGTTTTTT.

The chain uses TRBV27 and TRBJ2-5; D unresolved. Deletions cut 6 bases from V and 0 bases from J, with 8 bases between. Per the germline V gene, CDR1 is MNHEY and CDR2 is SMNVEV (reference sequence). This CDR3 contains 13 residues. CDR3 in DNA: TGTGCCAGCAGGGAGAGGAACCAAGAGACCCAGTACTTC. Protein: CASRERNQETQYF.

CDR3 in DNA: TGTGCCAGCAGCTTACAGGGAGGCGGGACTGAAGCTTTCTTT. Translation: CASSLQGGGTEAFF. V and J are TRBV7-3 and TRBJ1-1, with D perhaps matching TRBD1 (5 bases). Trimming took off 2 bases at V and 5 bases at J, with 12 bases between the two ends. This CDR3 comprises 14 residues. Germline V gene lookup returns CDR1 SGHTA and CDR2 FQGTGA.

This chain connects TRBV5-1 to TRBJ2-2; 14 bases line up with TRBD2. Trimming at V came to 0 bases and at J to 4 bases, leaving 5 bases not matched to a gene. This CDR3 has 18 residues. Per germline, CDR1 SGHRS and CDR2 YFSETQ. CDR3 amino acids: CASSLATSGGAGTGELFF. CDR3 nucleotide sequence: TGCGCCAGCAGCTTGGCGACTAGCGGGGGGGCCGGCACCGGGGAGCTGTTTTTT.

The genes are TRBV14 and TRBJ2-5; no clear D gene. Germline V gene lookup returns CDR1 SGHDN and CDR2 FVKESK. The ends were cut back, 4 bases at V and 7 bases at J, with 13 bases in the middle. The CDR3 covers 13 residues. For the CDR3, the DNA is TGTGCCAGCAGCCCAGCTAGTCGTCCGACCCAGTACTTC. Translated, it gives CASSPASRPTQYF.

The chain is built from TRBV9 and TRBJ2-7; possible D gene TRBD1, 5 bases. The CDR3 has 13 residues. Looked up from germline, CDR1 is SGDLS and CDR2 is YYNGEE. The V end lost 0 bases, the J end lost 3 bases, and 7 bases lay between the germline ends. CDR3 in amino acids: CASSVATDYEQYF. In nucleotides, the CDR3 is TGTGCCAGCAGCGTAGCGACAGACTACGAGCAGTACTTC.

CDR3 sequence: CASSLSGGANTEAFF. CDR3 sequence (DNA): TGTGCCAGCAGCTTAAGTGGAGGGGCGAACACTGAAGCTTTCTTT. The J gene is TRBJ1-1, the V gene TRBV7-9, with D possibly matching TRBD1 (5 bases). CDR1 SEHNR and CDR2 FQNEAQ come from the germline V gene (reference sequence). This CDR3 region has 15 residues. Trimming stripped 2 bases from V and 1 base from J, with 11 bases between.

This clone was observed a few times. This chain joins TRBV23-1 and TRBJ2-5, with TRBD1 matching over 8 bases. TRBV23-1 counts as an open reading frame of uncertain function. The CDR3 has 15 amino acids. Trimming removed 6 bases from V and 6 bases from J; junction bases left unmatched: 12. The CDR3 bases are TGCGCCAGCAGGCATCAGGGGGCGCTTGGGCAGACCCAGTACTTC. Encoded protein: CASRHQGALGQTQYF.

This clone was seen more than once but under ten times. The rearrangement joins TRBV7-9 to TRBJ1-5; 11 bases align to TRBD1. The trim removed 5 bases at V and 9 bases at J, leaving 9 bases unmatched. The germline gives CDR1 SEHNR, CDR2 FQNEAQ (reference sequence). The CDR3 contains 15 residues. CDR3 in DNA: TGTGCCAGCAGCAACCAGGACAGGGGGCCGAGGCCCCAGCATTTT. This encodes CASSNQDRGPRPQHF.

The gene calls are TRBV5-6 and TRBJ2-1; the D is unclear. Trimming cost V 0 bases and J 2 bases, with 12 bases left between them. There are 16 residues in the CDR3. Germline V gives CDR1 SGHDT, CDR2 YYEEEE. The CDR3 DNA is TGTGCCAGCAGCTTGGTTGTGGGCCAAACCTACAATGAGCAGTTCTTC. It codes for CASSLVVGQTYNEQFF.

This clone was recorded once. The chain links TRBV7-2 to TRBJ2-7; TRBD2 is a possible D gene (6 bases). This CDR3 comprises 12 residues. Germline CDR1 reads SGHTA; CDR2 reads FQGNSA. V was shortened by 0 bases and J by 6 bases, with 6 bases between the two germline ends. CDR3 DNA: TGTGCCAGCAGCTTAGCGGGGGGCGAGCAGTACTTC. Its translation is CASSLAGGEQYF.

The chain joins TRBV4-3 to TRBJ1-3; 8 bases fit TRBD1. CDR3 length: 15 amino acids. The germline CDR1 and CDR2 sequences are LGHNA and YSLEER. V lost 3 bases and J lost 0; bases outside the gene matches: 1. The CDR3 nucleotides are TGCGCCAGCAGCCATGGACAGGGCTCTGGAAACACCATATATTTT. This codes for CASSHGQGSGNTIYF.

Only one count was recorded for this clone. This chain joins TRBV28 and TRBJ1-1, with 8 bases matching TRBD1. Germline V gene lookup returns CDR1 MDHEN and CDR2 SYDVKM. Trimming took 2 bases from V and 3 from J; bases not matched to a gene: 8. This CDR3 contains 16 residues. The CDR3 sequence: CASSLRHTGGYTEAFF. CDR3 DNA sequence: TGTGCCAGCAGTTTAAGGCATACAGGGGGATACACTGAAGCTTTCTTT. Together with reference TRBV28 and TRBJ1-1, the CDR3 gives the full variable domain: DVKVTQSSRYLVKRTGEKVFLECVQDMDHENMFWYRQDPGLGLRLIYFSYDVKMKEKGDIPEGYSVSREKKERFSLILESASTNQTSMYLCASSLRHTGGYTEAFFGQGTRLTVV.

The chain employs TRBV7-3 and TRBJ2-1; TRBD1 matches 7 bases. The V gene's germline CDR1 is SGHTA and CDR2 FQGTGA. Trimming at V came to 2 bases and at J to 2 bases, leaving 3 bases not matched to a gene. The CDR3 has 15 residues. This chain's CDR3 is CASSLVRGPYNEQFF. CDR3 in DNA: TGTGCCAGCAGCTTAGTGAGGGGGCCCTACAATGAGCAGTTCTTC.

The V and J genes are TRBV19 and TRBJ1-5; TRBD1 might be the D (5 bases). Germline values: CDR1 LNHDA, CDR2 SQIVND (reference sequence). Trimming removed 7 bases from V and 6 bases from J, with 13 bases in between. The length of the CDR3 is 13 residues. CDR3 sequence: CASTIERGQPQHF. The CDR3 DNA reads as TGTGCCAGTACCATCGAAAGGGGTCAGCCCCAGCATTTT.

This clone was detected only a few times. The chain recombines TRBV6-2 or TRBV6-3 with TRBJ1-1; D unclear. The germline CDR1 and CDR2 sequences are MNHEY and SVGEGT. This CDR3 has 15 amino acids. V was pared by 4 bases and J by 0 bases, with 12 bases between. The CDR3 DNA follows: TGTGCCAGCAGTTCCTACCGACATATGAACACTGAAGCTTTCTTT. Amino acid sequence: CASSSYRHMNTEAFF.

The chain combines TRBV19 with TRBJ2-1, with D possibly being TRBD2 (5 bases). Trimming took 2 bases from V and 7 from J, leaving 15 bases between them. The CDR3 length is 15 residues. CDR1 LNHDA and CDR2 SQIVND come from the germline V gene (reference sequence). CDR3 DNA sequence: TGTGCCAGTAGTATATCCGGGCGGGTCCTAAATGAGCAGTTCTTC. It is translated as CASSISGRVLNEQFF.

The CDR3 nucleotides read TGTGCCAGCTCACCACGATCAGGGGGAGAAGGAAACACCATATATTTT. Translation gives CASSPRSGGEGNTIYF. The chain couples TRBV18 to TRBJ1-3; TRBD1 matches at 7 bases. There are 16 residues in the CDR3. J gave up 4 bases and V 1 base, and 7 bases lay outside the gene matches. From germline, CDR1 is KGHSH and CDR2 LQKENI.

This rearrangement joins TRBV7-3 to TRBJ2-5; D gene unclear. Trimming took 2 bases from V and 4 from J, leaving 8 bases between them. Germline values: CDR1 SGHTA, CDR2 FQGTGA. The CDR3 is made up of 13 amino acids. As DNA, the CDR3 is TGTGCCAGCAGCTTACCTGGCACAGAGACCCAGTACTTC. Protein product: CASSLPGTETQYF.

The chain carries TRBV9 and TRBJ1-1; D unclear. Trimming cost V 0 bases and J 5 bases, with 8 bases left between them. The CDR3 spans 13 residues. CDR1 is SGDLS and CDR2 is YYNGEE in the germline V gene. CDR3 sequence (DNA): TGTGCCAGCAGCGTAGAGATCGGGACTGAAGCTTTCTTT. Its protein is CASSVEIGTEAFF.

The V gene is TRBV6-5, the J gene TRBJ2-7, with TRBD1 matching over 11 bases. The CDR3 has 14 residues. CDR1 and CDR2 (germline): MNHEY, SVGAGI. Germline trimming cut 8 bases from V and 5 bases from J; bases unmatched to any gene: 8. This CDR3 reads CASWFGQGANEQYF. In DNA, the CDR3 is TGTGCCAGCTGGTTCGGACAGGGGGCGAACGAGCAGTACTTC.

The gene calls are TRBV10-1 and TRBJ2-4, with 7 bases identical to TRBD1. The germline V gene has CDR1 WNHNN and CDR2 SYGVQD (reference sequence). This CDR3 is 14 amino acids long. J lost 4 bases, V lost 2 bases, and 2 bases had no gene match. The CDR3 loop is CASSEGDSKNIQYF. Written as DNA, the CDR3 is TGCGCCAGCAGTGAGGGGGACAGTAAAAACATTCAGTACTTC.